This TCR beta chain was identified in a study of blood T cell repertoires in COVID-19. About the study: Samples representing acute and convalescent COVID-19 were sourced from the United States, Italy and Spain.

In the study's own analysis: Reference gene primer amplification gave estimated nucleated cell counts. Here immunoSEQ multiplex PCR was the method, and the copy in TCRdb shows in-frame clones only, minus some. Clone size and V and J calls were adopted from that table, with D and trimming inferred from the DNA. Among about 50,000 clones listed, 90% to 95% were seen once. This clone was seen once. Germline CDR1 is SGHDN and CDR2 is FVKESK. The CDR3 spans 16 residues. V was clipped by 3 bases and J by 6 bases, with 21 bases between them. Specimen: peripheral blood. The clonotype was recovered from a woman of 80 years or more with acute or convalescent COVID-19. The V call is TRBV14, the J call TRBJ2-7, with D possibly matching TRBD2 (6 bases). CDR3 sequence (DNA): TGTGCCAGCAGCCAGAATAGCGGTTCCTACCTATCCGAGCAGTACTTC. The encoded protein is CASSQNSGSYLSEQYF.